Shown below are 12 T cell receptor beta chains from a single sample sequenced in a study of human T cells and chemical hapten exposure. TCRdb independently ran MiXCR on the RACE reads; one entry per CDR3 protein. The sample carries about 82,000 distinct CDR3 sequences, 6% to 8.5% recorded once. Described time point: patch test 2, 6 weeks after DPC sensitization. Noted treatment: therapeutic diphenylcyclopropenone sensitization with weekly scalp DPC. The sample in question was whole blood, obtained in connection with sensitization to the hapten diphenylcyclopropenone (DPC). All receptors derive from a woman aged 25 to 39 with alopecia areata. Some clones in this sample may be carry-over from other donors' samples.

This clonotype was counted only a few times. The V and J genes are TRBV29-1 and TRBJ1-5; 7 bases map to TRBD1. From germline, CDR1 is SQVTM and CDR2 ANQGSEA. V trimming: 1 base; J trimming: 5 bases; junction bases outside the gene matches: 2. The CDR3 runs 13 residues. CDR3 in amino acids: CSVEGQGDQPQHF. DNA of the CDR3: TGCAGCGTTGAAGGACAGGGAGATCAGCCCCAGCATTTT.

V and J are TRBV29-1 and TRBJ1-1; D gene uncertain. The CDR3 totals 10 residues. The V end was cut by 2 bases, the J end by 8 bases, with 6 bases between. Germline V CDR1 and CDR2: SQVTM, ANQGSEA. The CDR3 nucleotides read TGCAGCGTTGAAAGTGGGGAAGCTTTCTTT. Protein sequence: CSVESGEAFF.

V is TRBV6-2 or TRBV6-3 and J is TRBJ1-5; D gene ambiguous. Trimming pared 4 bases from V and 0 bases from J, leaving 13 bases between. The CDR3 extends over 16 amino acids. CDR1 and CDR2 (germline): MNHEY, SVGEGT. The CDR3 is CASSSGSVNSNQPQHF. Here the CDR3 DNA reads TGTGCCAGCAGTTCTGGTTCAGTAAATAGCAATCAGCCCCAGCATTTT.

In its sample, this clonotype was seen many times. J is TRBJ2-7 and V is TRBV5-1, with a tentative D call TRBD1 (6 bases). Germline V gene data show CDR1 as SGHRS and CDR2 as YFSETQ. Trimming removed 2 bases at V and 6 bases at J, with 15 bases between. This CDR3 is built from 14 residues. The CDR3 protein is CASSFQQGSGEQYF. The DNA for the CDR3 is TGCGCCAGCAGCTTCCAACAGGGATCGGGCGAGCAGTACTTC.

Many counts were recorded for this clonotype. The chain links TRBV2 to TRBJ1-4; 8 bases match TRBD1. Germline CDR1 reads SNHLY; CDR2 reads FYNNEI. V was clipped by 8 bases and J by 0 bases; unmatched bases: 8. The CDR3 has 16 amino acids. In DNA form, the CDR3 reads TGTGCCAGCCTACGACGACAGGGGTCAACTAATGAAAAACTGTTTTTT. Translating it yields CASLRRQGSTNEKLFF. Full variable domain (remainder filled in from reference TRBV2 and TRBJ1-4): EPEVTQTPSHQVTQMGQEVILRCVPISNHLYFYWYRQILGQKVEFLVSFYNNEISEKSEIFDDQFSVERPDGSNFTLKIRSTKLEDSAMYFCASLRRQGSTNEKLFFGSGTQLSVL.

This clonotype was detected many times. The genes are TRBV7-2 and TRBJ2-3; tentative D call: TRBD1 (5 bases). CDR1 is SGHTA and CDR2 is FQGNSA in the germline V gene. V gave up 5 bases and J gave up 2 bases, with 23 bases separating them. CDR3 length: 18 residues. The CDR3 sequence is CASSPVLALLRDTDTQYF. CDR3 nucleotide sequence: TGTGCCAGCAGCCCCGTATTGGCCCTACTCAGGGACACAGATACGCAGTATTTT.

The sample holds many counts of this clonotype. The V and J genes are TRBV27 and TRBJ2-7; maybe TRBD1 (6 bases). V lost 2 bases and J 6 bases, leaving 11 bases between the germline ends. This CDR3 spans 13 amino acids. CDR1 and CDR2 (germline): MNHEY, SMNVEV (reference sequence). CDR3 residues: CASSLLGAREQYF. CDR3 nucleotides: TGTGCCAGCAGTTTACTGGGGGCTCGCGAGCAGTACTTC.

The rearrangement links TRBV14 to TRBJ1-6; D remains unclear. CDR1 SGHDN and CDR2 FVKESK come from the germline V gene. The CDR3 is 15 residues long. Trimming removed 1 base at V and 10 bases at J, with 14 bases between. CDR3 bases: TGTGCCAGCAGCCAAGGAGGAGTTTGGGGATCACCCCTCCACTTT. It codes for CASSQGGVWGSPLHF.

This clonotype has only a few counts. The gene calls are TRBV7-2 and TRBJ2-5, with TRBD2 matching over 12 bases. The CDR3 is 18 amino acids. Trimming at V came to 1 base and at J to 2 bases, leaving 8 bases not matched to a gene. Germline CDR1 is SGHTA and CDR2 is FQGNSA. The CDR3: CASSLGLLAGGRQETQYF. The CDR3 DNA sequence: TGTGCCAGCAGCTTAGGTCTTCTAGCGGGGGGGCGACAAGAGACCCAGTACTTC.

This clonotype was counted ten times or more. The junction shows a germline mismatch at one end, possibly a read error. V is TRBV20-1 and J is TRBJ1-1; D remains unclear. The germline V gene has CDR1 DFQATT and CDR2 SNEGSKA (reference sequence). The CDR3 spans 14 residues. This chain's CDR3 is CSAREGHGNTEAFF. The CDR3 DNA follows: TGCAGTGCCAGAGAGGGCCATGGGAACACTGAAGCTTTCTTT.

This clonotype appeared many times. The chain links TRBV9 to TRBJ1-1; a weak D match, TRBD1 (5 bases). Trimming shortened V by 2 bases and J by 4 bases, and 9 bases separated the two germline ends. Germline V CDR1 and CDR2: SGDLS, YYNGEE. The CDR3 length is 13 residues. DNA for the CDR3: TGTGCCAGCAGCGTTCAGGGAAGCACTGAAGCTTTCTTT. It encodes CASSVQGSTEAFF.

Many counts were recorded for this clonotype. The rearrangement joins TRBV3-1 to TRBJ2-3, with 13 bases identical to TRBD2. This CDR3 is built from 16 residues. CDR1 and CDR2 from the germline V gene are LGHDT and YNNKEL (reference sequence). After removal of 5 bases from V and 6 bases from J, the junction contained 8 bases not matched to a gene. The CDR3 sequence: CASSRRGLAGLDTQYF. CDR3 bases: TGTGCCAGCAGCAGGAGGGGACTAGCGGGGTTGGATACGCAGTATTTT.